This T cell receptor beta chain was recovered during a study of T cell repertoires in cytomegalovirus infection. Study-level information: Indicated by public TCR beta signatures were CMV infection and matching HLA type. Study-level points and caveats: CMV-specific HLA-C-restricted TCR beta clonotypes dominated the ex vivo response.

This clonotype was recorded at least ten times. What it recognizes is unknown. The ends were cut back, 7 bases at V and 0 bases at J, with 7 bases in the middle. The CDR3 has 14 amino acids. In germline, CDR1 is MNHEY, CDR2 SVGEGT. TCRdb redid the calling of the reads with MiXCR, one entry per CDR3 protein. The sample has 65,000 to 95,000 distinct CDR3 sequences, around 3.4% seen once. The TCR originated in a human donor in good health (CMV status not recorded). Some clones in this sample may be carry-over from other donors' samples. This chain joins TRBV6-2 or TRBV6-3 and TRBJ1-6; D remains ambiguous. The sample was PBMCs. CDR3 residues: CASKRSSYNSPLHF. CDR3 bases: TGTGCCAGCAAGAGGAGCTCCTATAATTCACCCCTCCACTTT.